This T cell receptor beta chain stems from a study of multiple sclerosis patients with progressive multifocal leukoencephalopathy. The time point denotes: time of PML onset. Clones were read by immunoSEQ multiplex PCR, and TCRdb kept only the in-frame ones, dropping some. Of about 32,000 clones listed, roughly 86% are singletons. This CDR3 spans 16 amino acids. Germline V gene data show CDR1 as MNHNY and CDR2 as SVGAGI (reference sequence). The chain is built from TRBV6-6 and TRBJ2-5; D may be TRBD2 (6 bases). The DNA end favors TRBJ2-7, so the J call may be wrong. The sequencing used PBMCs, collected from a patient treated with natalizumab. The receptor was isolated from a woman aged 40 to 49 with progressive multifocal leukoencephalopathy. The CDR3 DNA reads TGTGCCAGCAGTTACTCATCTGGAGCGGGCCCCTACGAGCAGTACTTC. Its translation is CASSYSSGAGPYEQYF.